This T cell receptor (beta chain) is from a study of beta chain features in type 1 diabetes. For this clone: Its specificity is unknown.

The V gene's germline CDR1 is GTSNPN and CDR2 SVGIG (reference sequence). The V and J ends lost 0 bases and 9 bases, in that order; junction bases with no gene match: 7. The CDR3 spans 14 residues. Study-wide results and caveats: A moderate, significant TCRB CDR3 shortening appeared in type 1 diabetes across four CD4+ subsets. Cells carrying high TCR expression could end up over-represented when cDNA is sequenced. Researchers reported that naive, central memory and Treg TCRB repertoires appeared more similar in patients than in healthy donors.

Reverse transcription of all isolated RNA meant that expressed TCRB transcripts were sequenced. TCRdb keeps only in-frame clones here, not all; method: immunoSEQ multiplex PCR. The repertoire holds about 240,000 clones, with about 14% as singletons. The genes are TRBV30 and TRBJ1-5, with TRBD1 matching 8 bases. The clonotype originates from a man in his thirties or forties with type 1 diabetes. Sequenced input: naive CD4+ T cells from blood. The chain's CDR3 is CAWSVQGGVGPQHF. CDR3 DNA: TGTGCCTGGAGTGTACAGGGGGGCGTGGGGCCCCAGCATTTT.